Listed here are 32 T cell receptor beta chains from one sample, sequenced in a study of CD8 T cells in Susac syndrome (dated by TCRdb to the late 2010s). The library was made by the immunoSEQ multiplex PCR assay. RNA was extracted using the RNeasy kit, and about 0.45 to 1 microgram was reverse transcribed with random hexamers. In-frame beta chains were kept once TCRdb had trimmed the public reads at Q25 with fastp and called clones with MiXCR. Rows merge per CDR3 protein into single entries with the most common DNA and genes. Present in this sample are about 50,000 distinct CDR3 sequences, roughly 93% of which were seen just once. Jointly, the top ten make up 0.5% to 0.6% of the sample. Specimen: CD8+ T cells from PBMCs. The receptors here all came from a human donor with multiple sclerosis.

V is TRBV25-1 and J is TRBJ2-5, with D maybe TRBD2 (5 bases). V was trimmed by 1 base and J by 3 bases, leaving 9 bases between them. CDR1 and CDR2 (germline): MGHDK, SYGVNS. This CDR3 has 14 residues. The CDR3 DNA sequence: TGTGCCAGCAGTGAATGGAGGACTGAAGAGACCCAGTACTTC. Translation gives CASSEWRTEETQYF.

The chain is built from TRBV29-1 and TRBJ1-1, with D possibly being TRBD1 (6 bases). CDR3 length: 13 amino acids. Germline V CDR1 and CDR2: SQVTM, ANQGSEA. V dropped 4 bases and J dropped 3 bases, with 12 bases sitting between them. In DNA form, the CDR3 reads TGCAGCGTTGTCGGGGGGCTATACACTGAAGCTTTCTTT. The encoded protein is CSVVGGLYTEAFF.

The chain's CDR3 is CASGFRGGGYEQYF. The CDR3 DNA reads as TGTGCCAGCGGTTTCCGAGGGGGGGGCTACGAGCAGTACTTC. The V call is TRBV6-1, the J call TRBJ2-7, with D possibly matching TRBD2 (7 bases). This CDR3 contains 14 residues. With 8 bases removed from V and 3 bases from J, the gap between germline ends came to 17 bases. Germline-derived CDR1 and CDR2 are MNHNS and SASEGT.

This sequence joins TRBV7-9 and TRBJ1-1; D is unresolved. CDR1 SEHNR and CDR2 FQNEAQ come from the germline V gene (reference sequence). The CDR3 runs 13 residues. V lost 2 bases and J lost 3, with 7 bases in between. This CDR3 reads CASSLIPDTEAFF. The DNA for the CDR3 is TGTGCCAGCAGCTTAATCCCAGACACTGAAGCTTTCTTT. Full variable domain (missing parts from reference TRBV7-9 and TRBJ1-1): DTGVSQNPRHKITKRGQNVTFRCDPISEHNRLYWYRQTLGQGPEFLTYFQNEAQLEKSRLLSDRFSAERPKGSFSTLEIQRTEQGDSAMYLCASSLIPDTEAFFGQGTRLTVV.

The chain uses TRBV20-1 and TRBJ2-1; 7 bases map to TRBD2. The length of the CDR3 is 15 residues. CDR1 DFQATT and CDR2 SNEGSKA come from the germline V gene (reference sequence). With V trimmed by 6 bases and J by 2 bases, 10 bases remained unmatched. The CDR3 nucleotides are TGCAGTGCCCTGGAGGGGCTAGCGGCCTACAATGAGCAGTTCTTC. Encoded protein: CSALEGLAAYNEQFF.

The rearrangement uses TRBV7-6 and TRBJ1-5; D not certain. Per germline, CDR1 SGHVS and CDR2 FNYEAQ. The germline V and J ends were trimmed by 0 bases and 0 bases, with 12 bases remaining between them. The CDR3 is 17 residues long. CDR3 DNA sequence: TGTGCCAGCAGCTTAGCGCTAGGCCAGTATAGCAATCAGCCCCAGCATTTT. It yields the protein CASSLALGQYSNQPQHF.

V gene TRBV19 combines with J gene TRBJ1-1; the match to TRBD1 covers 8 bases. J was trimmed by 7 bases and V by 5 bases; bases with no gene match: 21. The CDR3 totals 18 residues. Looked up from germline, CDR1 is LNHDA and CDR2 is SQIVND (reference sequence). CDR3 nucleotides: TGTGCCAGTAGTGGGCGGGACAGGCTTCACCCGGGATATCTTGAAGCTTTCTTT. It translates to CASSGRDRLHPGYLEAFF.

This chain joins TRBV7-6 and TRBJ2-7, with D possibly being TRBD1 (6 bases). The V end lost 5 bases, the J end lost 6 bases, and 14 bases lay between the germline ends. This CDR3 has 13 residues. Looked up from germline, CDR1 is SGHVS and CDR2 is FNYEAQ. The CDR3 bases are TGTGCCAGCAGCCACCTTACAGGGTCCGAGCAGTACTTC. Its translation: CASSHLTGSEQYF. The full variable domain, with the rest looked up from reference TRBV7-6 and TRBJ2-7, is GAGVSQSPRYKVTKRGQDVALRCDPISGHVSLYWYRQALGQGPEFLTYFNYEAQQDKSGLPNDRFSAERPEGSISTLTIQRTEQRDSAMYRCASSHLTGSEQYFGPGTRLTVT.

The chain carries TRBV12-5 and TRBJ2-3; 8 nucleotides line up with TRBD2. CDR1 and CDR2 from the germline V gene are LGHNT and FRNRAP. This CDR3 spans 16 amino acids. V trimming: 8 bases; J trimming: 1 base; junction bases outside the gene matches: 11. The DNA for the CDR3 is TGTGCTAGTCTCGGGGGCGGGGGGCTCGGCACAGATACGCAGTATTTT. Amino acid sequence: CASLGGGGLGTDTQYF.

The chain combines TRBV28 with TRBJ2-5, with D hard to call. The CDR3 runs 12 residues. Germline CDR1 and CDR2: MDHEN and SYDVKM. The ends were cut back, 8 bases at V and 5 bases at J, with 12 bases in the middle. In DNA, the CDR3 is TGTGCCAGCTGCCCTATGGGGGAGACCCAGTACTTC. Protein product: CASCPMGETQYF.

The chain is built from TRBV6-4 and TRBJ2-4; 10 positions agree with TRBD1. Per germline, CDR1 MRHNA and CDR2 SNTAGT. V was clipped by 4 bases and J by 6 bases; unmatched bases: 6. The CDR3 has 15 amino acids. The CDR3 region has the DNA TGTGCCAGCAGTGCCGGGACAGGGGAGGGAAACATTCAGTACTTC. It codes for CASSAGTGEGNIQYF.

This chain joins TRBV27 and TRBJ2-1, with TRBD1 as a possible D gene (5 bases). The germline V gene has CDR1 MNHEY and CDR2 SMNVEV (reference sequence). The CDR3 spans 15 residues. V was clipped by 3 bases and J by 6 bases, with 15 bases between them. The CDR3 DNA sequence: TGTGCCAGCAGTTTCTCGACTGGGGCCCTCAATGAGCAGTTCTTC. Translation gives CASSFSTGALNEQFF.

The chain has TRBV20-1 and TRBJ1-2; D gene ambiguous. The V gene's germline CDR1 is DFQATT and CDR2 SNEGSKA (reference sequence). The CDR3 is 9 residues long. The V end was cut by 7 bases, the J end by 8 bases, with 8 bases between. CDR3 bases: TGCAGTGAGGAGAGAGGCTACACCTTC. Translating gives CSEERGYTF.

This clonotype was seen only once. This chain links TRBV4-2 with TRBJ2-3; a weak D match, TRBD1 (6 bases). Trimming shortened V by 6 bases and J by 0 bases, and 10 bases separated the two germline ends. Germline V gives CDR1 LGHNA, CDR2 YNFKEQ. The CDR3 is 14 amino acids. The CDR3 DNA sequence: TGTGCCAGCAGAACAGGGTTAAGCACAGATACGCAGTATTTT. It encodes CASRTGLSTDTQYF.

CDR3 nucleotides: TGCGCCAGCAGCCAAGAGTTGAACGGAAATCAGCCCCAGCATTTT. It is translated as CASSQELNGNQPQHF. This sequence joins TRBV4-1 and TRBJ1-5, with no clear D. V was pared by 0 bases and J by 4 bases, with 10 bases between. Germline-derived CDR1 and CDR2 are MGHRA and YSYEKL. The CDR3 is 15 amino acids.

This chain connects TRBV27 to TRBJ2-7; D is possibly TRBD2 (6 bases). This CDR3 region has 12 residues. Looked up from germline, CDR1 is MNHEY and CDR2 is SMNVEV (reference sequence). V was cut by 5 bases and J by 7 bases, with 12 bases left in between. The CDR3 region has the DNA TGTGCCAGCAGTCAAGGACTAACTGAGCAGTACTTC. Protein: CASSQGLTEQYF.

The V and J genes are TRBV4-2 and TRBJ2-5, with 7 bases lining up with TRBD1. The trim removed 1 base at V and 5 bases at J, leaving 10 bases unmatched. The CDR3 has 16 residues. The V gene's germline CDR1 is LGHNA and CDR2 YNFKEQ. CDR3: CASSQGRGQIIETQYF. The DNA for the CDR3 is TGTGCCAGCAGCCAAGGACGGGGACAGATTATCGAGACCCAGTACTTC.

The V call is TRBV3-1, the J call TRBJ2-7, with D tentatively TRBD1 or TRBD2 (5 bases each). The CDR3 sequence is 16 residues long. In germline, CDR1 is LGHDT, CDR2 YNNKEL (reference sequence). Trimming cost V 1 base and J 6 bases, with 19 bases left between them. As DNA, the CDR3 is TGTGCCAGCAGCCAAGGTTGGGCTAGCCCGAGGGGCGAGCAGTACTTC. Protein product: CASSQGWASPRGEQYF.

This clonotype was seen only once. The chain joins TRBV6-5 to TRBJ1-6, with TRBD1 matching over 9 bases. This CDR3 region has 16 residues. Trimming at V came to 2 bases and at J to 7 bases, leaving 6 bases not matched to a gene. Germline V gives CDR1 MNHEY, CDR2 SVGAGI. The CDR3 nucleotides read TGTGCCAGCAGTTACGTTTTGGGACAGGGAAATTCACCCCTCCACTTT. The encoded protein is CASSYVLGQGNSPLHF.

This clonotype has more than one count but fewer than ten. V is TRBV27 and J is TRBJ2-4; tentative D call: TRBD2 (5 bases). The CDR3 is made up of 14 amino acids. CDR1 is MNHEY, CDR2 SMNVEV, per germline (reference sequence). V shed 2 bases and J shed 8 bases, with 13 bases lying between them. As DNA, the CDR3 is TGTGCCAGCAGTTTAAGGCCCCCGAGGGACATTCAGTACTTC. Encoded protein: CASSLRPPRDIQYF.

This clonotype was detected a few times. V and J are TRBV29-1 and TRBJ2-7, with a tentative D call TRBD1 (5 bases). V was clipped by 5 bases and J by 5 bases, with 16 bases between them. This CDR3 is 13 amino acids long. Germline-derived CDR1 and CDR2 are SQVTM and ANQGSEA. The CDR3: CSVRGGSSHEQYF. DNA for the CDR3: TGCAGCGTTAGGGGTGGCAGTTCCCACGAGCAGTACTTC.

The rearrangement links TRBV14 to TRBJ1-4, with unresolved D. This CDR3 spans 14 amino acids. The V gene lost 1 base and the J gene lost 4 bases, with 7 bases spanning the gap. Germline assignment: CDR1 SGHDN and CDR2 FVKESK. This CDR3 is CASSQGFDNEKLFF. In DNA form, the CDR3 reads TGTGCCAGCAGCCAAGGGTTTGATAATGAAAAACTGTTTTTT.

The V call is TRBV2, the J call TRBJ2-5; weak D call: TRBD2 (5 bases). The germline V gene encodes CDR1 SNHLY and CDR2 FYNNEI. V lost 7 bases and J lost 5, with 11 bases in between. The CDR3 is made up of 12 amino acids. The CDR3: CASIEGRETQYF. The CDR3 region has the DNA TGTGCCAGCATAGAGGGTCGGGAGACCCAGTACTTC.

This clonotype was seen a single time. The chain is built from TRBV28 and TRBJ1-1, with 9 bases fitting TRBD1. This CDR3 contains 17 residues. V was clipped by 4 bases and J by 6 bases; unmatched bases: 15. The germline CDR1 and CDR2 sequences are MDHEN and SYDVKM. The CDR3 sequence is CASSSSVGTGSIAEAFF. For the CDR3, the DNA is TGTGCCAGCAGTTCCTCTGTGGGGACAGGGTCGATTGCTGAAGCTTTCTTT.

The V and J genes are TRBV4-3 and TRBJ2-7, with 8 bases fitting TRBD2. Trimming took 0 bases from V and 4 from J; bases not matched to a gene: 5. Per germline, CDR1 LGHNA and CDR2 YSLEER. The CDR3 loop spans 15 amino acids. The CDR3 sequence is CASSQDRIAGYEQYF. In DNA, the CDR3 is TGCGCCAGCAGCCAAGATAGGATAGCGGGGTACGAGCAGTACTTC.

The V call is TRBV20-1, the J call TRBJ1-1; D is ambiguous. Germline CDR1 reads DFQATT; CDR2 reads SNEGSKA (reference sequence). The CDR3 covers 11 residues. The V gene lost 1 base and the J gene lost 5 bases, with 5 bases spanning the gap. CDR3 region: CSARVGTEAFF. The DNA of the CDR3 is TGCAGTGCTAGAGTTGGTACTGAAGCTTTCTTT.

J is TRBJ2-5 and V is TRBV6-2 or TRBV6-3, with 10 bases matching TRBD2. V shed 1 base, J shed 5 bases, and the junction held 13 bases outside the gene matches. CDR1 and CDR2 from the germline V gene are MNHEY and SVGEGT. The CDR3 length is 18 residues. The DNA of the CDR3 is TGTGCCAGCAGTTACTTCCTAGCGGGGGATCACACTCCGGAGACCCAGTACTTC. Translation gives CASSYFLAGDHTPETQYF.

J is TRBJ2-3 and V is TRBV2, with 10 bases lining up with TRBD1. There are 15 residues in the CDR3. Germline CDR1 reads SNHLY; CDR2 reads FYNNEI. Germline trimming cut 4 bases from V and 11 bases from J; bases unmatched to any gene: 12. The CDR3 coding sequence is TGTGCCAGCAGTGTAACGGGACAGGGGACGGGGGTGCAGTATTTT. As protein: CASSVTGQGTGVQYF.

The chain employs TRBV6-5 and TRBJ2-7, with D perhaps matching TRBD1 (5 bases). This CDR3 region has 13 residues. Germline V CDR1 and CDR2: MNHEY, SVGAGI. Trimming removed 1 base at V and 6 bases at J, with 10 bases between. The chain's CDR3 is CASSYYPGSEQYF. For the CDR3, the DNA is TGTGCCAGCAGTTACTACCCAGGGTCCGAGCAGTACTTC.

In regard to this clonotype: A read error may produce the germline difference seen at one junction end. CDR3: CANSWGDRGLETQYF. The DNA for the CDR3 is TGCGCCAACAGCTGGGGGGACAGGGGGCTAGAGACCCAGTACTTC. The J gene is TRBJ2-5, the V gene TRBV5-1, with 12 bases that match TRBD1. The CDR3 has 15 residues. Germline assignment: CDR1 SGHRS and CDR2 YFSETQ.

The rearrangement joins TRBV4-1 to TRBJ1-1; D might be TRBD1 (5 bases). The CDR3 length is 14 residues. Germline loops: CDR1 MGHRA, CDR2 YSYEKL. With 7 bases removed from V and 3 bases from J, the gap between germline ends came to 15 bases. The CDR3 here is CASTNRDGDTEAFF. CDR3 bases: TGCGCCAGCACCAACCGGGACGGAGACACTGAAGCTTTCTTT.

This sequence joins TRBV5-1 and TRBJ2-6, with D possibly matching TRBD1 (6 bases). Germline V gene lookup returns CDR1 SGHRS and CDR2 YFSETQ. The germline V and J ends were trimmed by 6 bases and 6 bases, with 16 bases remaining between them. The length of the CDR3 is 15 residues. CDR3 loop: CASTFIQGVANVLTF. The CDR3 coding sequence is TGCGCCAGCACCTTCATACAGGGAGTGGCCAACGTCCTGACTTTC.